This note documents a single T cell receptor beta chain sequence. The data originate from a study of cytomegalovirus exposure and HLA in healthy donors. This PCR relied on a set of 60 Vbeta primers and 13 Jbeta primers. TCRdb's table, derived via immunoSEQ multiplex PCR, lists solely in-frame clones and lacks some. The sample lists 150,000 to 200,000 clones, roughly 81% seen once, with 4.9% in the top ten. Deletions cut 5 bases from V and 2 bases from J, with 21 bases between. CDR1 and CDR2 (germline): SGHVS, FNYEAQ. CDR3 size: 17 residues. The origin of this receptor is a woman aged 18 to 35 in good health and CMV-seropositive. Sequencing was carried out using PBMCs. This chain connects TRBV7-6 to TRBJ2-5; perhaps TRBD2 as D (5 bases). The CDR3 DNA sequence: TGTGCCAGCAGCCCGGGAAACCGGGTCACCCTACAAGAGACCCAGTACTTC. Encoded protein: CASSPGNRVTLQETQYF. Full variable domain (missing parts from reference TRBV7-6 and TRBJ2-5): GAGVSQSPRYKVTKRGQDVALRCDPISGHVSLYWYRQALGQGPEFLTYFNYEAQQDKSGLPNDRFSAERPEGSISTLTIQRTEQRDSAMYRCASSPGNRVTLQETQYFGPGTRLLVL.